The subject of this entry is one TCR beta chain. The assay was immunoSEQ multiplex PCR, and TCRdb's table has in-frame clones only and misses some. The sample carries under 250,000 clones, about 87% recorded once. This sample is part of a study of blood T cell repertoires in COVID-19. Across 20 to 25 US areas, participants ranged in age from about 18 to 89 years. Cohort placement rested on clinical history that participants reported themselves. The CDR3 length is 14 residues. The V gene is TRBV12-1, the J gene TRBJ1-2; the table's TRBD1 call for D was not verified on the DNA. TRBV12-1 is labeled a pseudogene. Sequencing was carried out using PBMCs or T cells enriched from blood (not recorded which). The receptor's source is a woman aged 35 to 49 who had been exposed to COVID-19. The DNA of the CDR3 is TGTGCCAGCAGCCCCCGGCCAGGGTACTATGGCTACACCTTC. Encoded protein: CASSPRPGYYGYTF.